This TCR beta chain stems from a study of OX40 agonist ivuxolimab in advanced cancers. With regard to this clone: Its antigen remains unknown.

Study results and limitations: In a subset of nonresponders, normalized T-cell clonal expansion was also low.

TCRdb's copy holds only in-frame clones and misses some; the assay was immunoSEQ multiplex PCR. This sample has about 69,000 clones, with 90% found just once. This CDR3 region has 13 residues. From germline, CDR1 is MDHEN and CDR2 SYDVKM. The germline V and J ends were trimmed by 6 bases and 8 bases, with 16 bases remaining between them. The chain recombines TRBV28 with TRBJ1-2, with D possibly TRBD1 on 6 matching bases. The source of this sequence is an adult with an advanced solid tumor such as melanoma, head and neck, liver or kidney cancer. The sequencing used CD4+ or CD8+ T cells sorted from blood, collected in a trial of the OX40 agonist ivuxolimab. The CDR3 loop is CASRKQGRGGYTF. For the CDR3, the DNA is TGTGCCAGCAGGAAACAGGGCCGGGGGGGCTACACCTTC.